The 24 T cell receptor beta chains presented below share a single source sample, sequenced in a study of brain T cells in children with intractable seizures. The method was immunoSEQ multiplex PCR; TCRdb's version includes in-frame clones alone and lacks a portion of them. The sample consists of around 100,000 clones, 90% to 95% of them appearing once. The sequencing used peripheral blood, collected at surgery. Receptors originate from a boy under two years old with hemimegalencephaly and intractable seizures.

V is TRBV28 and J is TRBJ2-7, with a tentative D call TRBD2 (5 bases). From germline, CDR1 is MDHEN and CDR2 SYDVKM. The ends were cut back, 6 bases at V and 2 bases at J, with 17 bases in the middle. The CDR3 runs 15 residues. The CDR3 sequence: CASRLQPAAPYEQYF. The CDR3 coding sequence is TGTGCCAGCAGACTCCAGCCAGCGGCGCCCTACGAGCAGTACTTC.

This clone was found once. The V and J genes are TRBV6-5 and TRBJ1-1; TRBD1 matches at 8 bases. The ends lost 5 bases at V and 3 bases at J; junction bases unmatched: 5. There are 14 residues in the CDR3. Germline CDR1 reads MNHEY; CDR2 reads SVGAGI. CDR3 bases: TGTGCCAGCAGTAACCAGGGGGCAGACACTGAAGCTTTCTTT. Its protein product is CASSNQGADTEAFF.

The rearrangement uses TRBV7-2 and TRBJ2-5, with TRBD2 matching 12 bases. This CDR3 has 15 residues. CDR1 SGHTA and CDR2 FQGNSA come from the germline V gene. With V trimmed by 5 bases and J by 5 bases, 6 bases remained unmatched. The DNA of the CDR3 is TGTGCCAGCAGCGGGATTGGACTAGCGGGGGAGACCCAGTACTTC. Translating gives CASSGIGLAGETQYF.

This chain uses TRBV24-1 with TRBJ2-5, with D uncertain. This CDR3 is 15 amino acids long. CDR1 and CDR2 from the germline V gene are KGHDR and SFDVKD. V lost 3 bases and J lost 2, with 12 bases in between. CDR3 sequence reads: CATSDARATQETQYF. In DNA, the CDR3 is TGTGCCACCAGTGATGCCCGGGCGACACAAGAGACCCAGTACTTC.

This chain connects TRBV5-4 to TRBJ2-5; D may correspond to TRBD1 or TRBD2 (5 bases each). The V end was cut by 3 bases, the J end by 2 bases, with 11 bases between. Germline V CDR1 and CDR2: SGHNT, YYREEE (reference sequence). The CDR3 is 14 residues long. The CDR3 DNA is TGTGCCAGCAGCTACGCAGGGACGCAAGAGACCCAGTACTTC. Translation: CASSYAGTQETQYF. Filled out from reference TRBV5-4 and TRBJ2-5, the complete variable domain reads ETGVTQSPTHLIKTRGQQVTLRCSSQSGHNTVSWYQQALGQGPQFIFQYYREEENGRGNFPPRFSGLQFPNYSSELNVNALELDDSALYLCASSYAGTQETQYFGPGTRLLVL.

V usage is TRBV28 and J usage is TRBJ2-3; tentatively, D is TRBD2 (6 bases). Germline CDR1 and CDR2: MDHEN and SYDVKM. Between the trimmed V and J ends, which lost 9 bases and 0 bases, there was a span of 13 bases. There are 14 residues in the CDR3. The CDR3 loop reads CASLADHSTDTQYF. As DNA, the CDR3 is TGTGCCAGTTTAGCGGACCATAGCACAGATACGCAGTATTTT.

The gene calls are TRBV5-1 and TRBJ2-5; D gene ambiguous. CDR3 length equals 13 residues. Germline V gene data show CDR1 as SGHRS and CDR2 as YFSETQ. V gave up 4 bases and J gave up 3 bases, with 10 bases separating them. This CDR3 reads CASSLTPEETQYF. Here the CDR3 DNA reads TGCGCCAGCAGCCTTACTCCCGAAGAGACCCAGTACTTC.

The CDR3 nucleotides are TGCAGCGTTGAAGGCAGGGGGGACACAGATACGCAGTATTTT. This encodes CSVEGRGDTDTQYF. The chain links TRBV29-1 to TRBJ2-3; D is perhaps TRBD1 (7 bases). This CDR3 region has 14 residues. With 1 base removed from V and 2 bases from J, the gap between germline ends came to 10 bases. Germline CDR1 reads SQVTM; CDR2 reads ANQGSEA.

CDR3 bases: TGTGCCAGCAGCTTCTCCCTTGACCGGGAGCTGTTTTTT. Residues: CASSFSLDRELFF. The rearrangement uses TRBV7-9 and TRBJ2-2; D ambiguous. Germline V gene data show CDR1 as SEHNR and CDR2 as FQNEAQ (reference sequence). V gave up 3 bases and J gave up 9 bases, with 11 bases separating them. This CDR3 region has 13 residues.

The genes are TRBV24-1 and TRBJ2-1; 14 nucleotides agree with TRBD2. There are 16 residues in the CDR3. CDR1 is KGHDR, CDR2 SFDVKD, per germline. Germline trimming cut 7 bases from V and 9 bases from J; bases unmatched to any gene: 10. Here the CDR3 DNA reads TGTGCCACCAGCGGACCGGGACTAGCGGGAGAGGCTGAGCAGTTCTTC. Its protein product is CATSGPGLAGEAEQFF.

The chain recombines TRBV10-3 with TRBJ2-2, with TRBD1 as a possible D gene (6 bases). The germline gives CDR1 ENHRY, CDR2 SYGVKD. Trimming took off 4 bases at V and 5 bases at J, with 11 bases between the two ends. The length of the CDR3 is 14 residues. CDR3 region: CAISAGTQTGELFF. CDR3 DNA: TGTGCCATCAGTGCCGGGACACAGACCGGGGAGCTGTTTTTT.

CDR3 nucleotide sequence: TGTGCCACCACTCCTTCGGGAGAACGTAACAATGAGCAGTTCTTC. It is translated as CATTPSGERNNEQFF. This chain links TRBV24-1 with TRBJ2-1; weak D call: TRBD2 (6 bases). V lost 8 bases and J lost 5, with 18 bases in between. The CDR3 runs 15 residues. CDR1 and CDR2 from the germline V gene are KGHDR and SFDVKD.

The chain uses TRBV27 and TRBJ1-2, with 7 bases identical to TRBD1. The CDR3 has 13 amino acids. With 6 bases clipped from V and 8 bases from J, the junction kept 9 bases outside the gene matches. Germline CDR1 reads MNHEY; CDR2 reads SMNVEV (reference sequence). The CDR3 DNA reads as TGTGCCAGCAGCAACACAGGGGTTCACGGCTACACCTTC. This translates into CASSNTGVHGYTF.

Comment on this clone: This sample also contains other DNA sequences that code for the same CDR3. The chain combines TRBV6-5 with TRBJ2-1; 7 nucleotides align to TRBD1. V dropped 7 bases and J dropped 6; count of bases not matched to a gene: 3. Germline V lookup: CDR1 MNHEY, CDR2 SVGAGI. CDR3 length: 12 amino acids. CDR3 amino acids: CASTPGGNEQFF. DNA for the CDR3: TGTGCCAGCACACCAGGGGGCAATGAGCAGTTCTTC.

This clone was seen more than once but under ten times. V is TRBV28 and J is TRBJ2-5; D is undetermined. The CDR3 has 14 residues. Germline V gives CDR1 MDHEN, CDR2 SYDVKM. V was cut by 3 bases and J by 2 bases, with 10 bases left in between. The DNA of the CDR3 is TGTGCCAGCAGTTTGGATGGAAATCAAGAGACCCAGTACTTC. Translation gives CASSLDGNQETQYF. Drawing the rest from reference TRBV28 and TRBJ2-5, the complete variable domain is DVKVTQSSRYLVKRTGEKVFLECVQDMDHENMFWYRQDPGLGLRLIYFSYDVKMKEKGDIPEGYSVSREKKERFSLILESASTNQTSMYLCASSLDGNQETQYFGPGTRLLVL.

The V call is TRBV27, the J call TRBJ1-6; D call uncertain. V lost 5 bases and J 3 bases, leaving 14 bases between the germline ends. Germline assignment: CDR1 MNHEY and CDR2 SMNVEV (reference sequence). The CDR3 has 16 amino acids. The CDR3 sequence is CASSRTPGSYNSPLHF. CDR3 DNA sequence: TGTGCCAGCAGTAGGACTCCGGGAAGCTATAATTCACCCCTCCACTTT.

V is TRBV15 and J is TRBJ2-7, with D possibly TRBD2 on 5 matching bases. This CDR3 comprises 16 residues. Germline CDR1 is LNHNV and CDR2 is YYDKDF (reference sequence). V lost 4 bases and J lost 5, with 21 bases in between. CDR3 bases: TGTGCCACCAGCAAAGGACTCGGCTTATCTTCTAACGAGCAGTACTTC. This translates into CATSKGLGLSSNEQYF.

Here the CDR3 reads CASWPGGVEGYTF. CDR3 in DNA: TGTGCCAGCTGGCCGGGAGGGGTAGAGGGCTACACCTTC. The rearrangement links TRBV2 to TRBJ1-2; D is possibly TRBD1 (5 bases). Germline assignment: CDR1 SNHLY and CDR2 FYNNEI. Trimming removed 8 bases at V and 8 bases at J, with 18 bases between. The CDR3 is 13 amino acids.

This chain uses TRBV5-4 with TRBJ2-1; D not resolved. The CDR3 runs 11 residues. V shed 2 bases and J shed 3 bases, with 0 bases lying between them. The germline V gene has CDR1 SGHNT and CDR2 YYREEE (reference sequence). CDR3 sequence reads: CASSFYNEQFF. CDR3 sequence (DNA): TGTGCCAGCAGCTTCTACAATGAGCAGTTCTTC.

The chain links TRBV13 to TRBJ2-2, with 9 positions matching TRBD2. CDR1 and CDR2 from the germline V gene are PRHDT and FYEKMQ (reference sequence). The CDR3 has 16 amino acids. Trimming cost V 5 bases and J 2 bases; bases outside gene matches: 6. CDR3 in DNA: TGTGCCAGCAGCCCGAGACTAGCGGTAAACACCGGGGAGCTGTTTTTT. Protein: CASSPRLAVNTGELFF.

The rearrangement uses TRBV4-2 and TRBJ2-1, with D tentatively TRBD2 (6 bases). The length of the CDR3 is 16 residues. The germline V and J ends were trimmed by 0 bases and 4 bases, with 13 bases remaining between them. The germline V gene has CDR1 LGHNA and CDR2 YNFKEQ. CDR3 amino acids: CASSQEGLAPYNEQFF. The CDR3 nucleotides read TGTGCCAGCAGCCAAGAAGGGCTAGCGCCTTACAATGAGCAGTTCTTC.

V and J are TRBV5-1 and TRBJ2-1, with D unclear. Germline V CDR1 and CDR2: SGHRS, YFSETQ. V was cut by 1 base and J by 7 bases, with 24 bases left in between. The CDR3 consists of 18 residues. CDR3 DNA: TGCGCCAGCAGCTTGTGGGTCCCGGCCACACCCCCTTATAATGAGCAGTTCTTC. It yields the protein CASSLWVPATPPYNEQFF.

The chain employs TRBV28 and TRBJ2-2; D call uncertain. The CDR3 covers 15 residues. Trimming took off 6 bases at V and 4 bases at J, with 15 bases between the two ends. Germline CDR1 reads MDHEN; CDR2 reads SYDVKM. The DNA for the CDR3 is TGTGCCAGCAGGTTTCGTCTAGTGAGCACCGGGGAGCTGTTTTTT. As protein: CASRFRLVSTGELFF.

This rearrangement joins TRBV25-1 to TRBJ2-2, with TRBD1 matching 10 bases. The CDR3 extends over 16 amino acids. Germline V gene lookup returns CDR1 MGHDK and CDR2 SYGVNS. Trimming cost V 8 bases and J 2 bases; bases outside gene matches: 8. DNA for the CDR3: TGTGCCAGCTCGAACCGGGACAGGGGTAACACCGGGGAGCTGTTTTTT. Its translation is CASSNRDRGNTGELFF.